This passage covers 12 T cell receptor beta chains from one sample sequenced in a study of T cells in Graves' hyperthyroidism and ophthalmopathy. It was RNA transcripts that yielded the amplified TCR beta CDR3 regions. In the first-round RT-PCR of the TCR CDR3, the HTBI primer set was used. A single record per CDR3 protein comes from TCRdb applying MiXCR to the multiplex PCR reads. This table holds 300,000 to 400,000 distinct CDR3 sequences, around 14% found once. Source material: blood. Receptors originate from a woman aged 18-35 years with Graves' hyperthyroidism.

In this sample, this clonotype turned up many times. The chain carries TRBV27 and TRBJ2-7, with D possibly matching TRBD1 (5 bases). V dropped 3 bases and J dropped 7 bases, with 19 bases sitting between them. The CDR3 is made up of 15 amino acids. Germline V CDR1 and CDR2: MNHEY, SMNVEV (reference sequence). The CDR3 here is CASSLYRPGYTEQYF. The CDR3 DNA is TGTGCCAGCAGTTTGTACAGGCCCGGGTATACGGAGCAGTACTTC.

In this sample, this clonotype turned up a few times. V and J are TRBV19 and TRBJ1-2; tentative D call: TRBD1 (5 bases). The CDR3 has 12 amino acids. V lost 1 base and J 8 bases, leaving 8 bases between the germline ends. Germline V CDR1 and CDR2: LNHDA, SQIVND (reference sequence). This CDR3 reads CASSIGGAGYTF. The CDR3 region has the DNA TGTGCCAGTAGTATAGGAGGGGCCGGCTACACCTTC.

In this sample, this clonotype turned up a few times. The CDR3 carries no conserved terminal phenylalanine or tryptophan, so it likely arises from a read error. The chain couples TRBV11-2 to TRBJ1-1; 7 nucleotides align to TRBD1. The CDR3 totals 17 residues. Looked up from germline, CDR1 is SGHAT and CDR2 is FQNNGV. V trimming: 5 bases; J trimming: 2 bases; junction bases outside the gene matches: 14. Here the CDR3 reads CASSGVSIRDRNTEAFL. The CDR3 DNA is TGTGCCAGCAGCGGCGTTAGTATCCGGGACAGAAACACTGAAGCTTTCCTT.

The chain links TRBV27 to TRBJ2-5; 11 nucleotides line up with TRBD2. CDR1 and CDR2 (germline): MNHEY, SMNVEV (reference sequence). This CDR3 has 16 amino acids. The V segment lost 6 bases and the J segment 2 bases; nucleotides outside the gene matches: 8. The CDR3 is CASSLGTSGIQETQYF. The CDR3, as DNA: TGTGCCAGCAGCCTCGGGACTAGCGGAATACAAGAGACCCAGTACTTC.

This clonotype was detected ten times or more. J is TRBJ2-3 and V is TRBV12-3 or TRBV12-4, with TRBD1 matching over 8 bases. The CDR3 runs 16 residues. V shed 2 bases and J 0 bases; nucleotides not matched to a gene: 4. CDR3 residues: CASSLPQGASTDTQYF. The CDR3 DNA reads as TGTGCCAGCAGTTTACCCCAGGGGGCGAGCACAGATACGCAGTATTTT.

This clonotype was counted at least ten times. V is TRBV5-1 and J is TRBJ2-5; 8 positions match TRBD2. Germline assignment: CDR1 SGHRS and CDR2 YFSETQ. The CDR3 covers 15 residues. J was trimmed by 2 bases and V by 6 bases; bases with no gene match: 9. CDR3 residues: CASNRGGTEQETQYF. Here the CDR3 DNA reads TGCGCCAGCAACCGGGGGGGCACCGAGCAAGAGACCCAGTACTTC.

There are many counts of this clonotype. The CDR3 here is CASSDLGRDNYGYTF. The CDR3 nucleotides are TGTGCCAGCAGTGACCTTGGACGAGACAACTATGGCTACACCTTC. The chain couples TRBV6-1 to TRBJ1-2; D unresolved. Germline-derived CDR1 and CDR2 are MNHNS and SASEGT. The length of the CDR3 is 15 residues. The germline V and J ends were trimmed by 3 bases and 2 bases, with 13 bases remaining between them.

As regards this clonotype: A read error may explain this, as a much larger clone is one base away. The V gene is TRBV10-3, the J gene TRBJ2-1, with D tentatively TRBD1 or TRBD2 (5 bases each). The CDR3 extends over 18 amino acids. Germline V CDR1 and CDR2: ENHRY, SYGVKD. The CDR3 sequence: CTISEGETGTRGYNEQFF. As DNA, the CDR3 is TGTACCATCAGTGAGGGTGAGACCGGGACGCGAGGATACAATGAGCAGTTCTTC.

This clonotype was seen many times. The genes are TRBV7-8 and TRBJ2-5; 10 nucleotides match TRBD2. The CDR3 is made up of 16 amino acids. Germline lookup yields CDR1 SGHVS and CDR2 FQNEAQ. The V gene end was trimmed by 3 bases and the J gene end by 4 bases; junction bases not matched to a gene: 8. DNA of the CDR3: TGTGCCAGCAGCTTTCTGGCTAGCGGGAGTGGAGAGACCCAGTACTTC. Protein: CASSFLASGSGETQYF. The full variable domain, its missing parts supplied by reference TRBV7-8 and TRBJ2-5, is GAGVSQSPRYKVAKRGQDVALRCDPISGHVSLFWYQQALGQGPEFLTYFQNEAQLDKSGLPSDRFFAERPEGSVSTLKIQRTQQEDSAVYLCASSFLASGSGETQYFGPGTRLLVL.

This clonotype was detected many times. The rearrangement links TRBV28 to TRBJ2-5; TRBD2 matches 7 bases. Germline loops: CDR1 MDHEN, CDR2 SYDVKM. The CDR3 sequence is 13 residues long. Trimming removed 4 bases from V and 5 bases from J; junction bases left unmatched: 4. The CDR3 loop is CASSSGGWETQYF. In nucleotides, the CDR3 is TGTGCCAGCAGTTCGGGGGGTTGGGAGACCCAGTACTTC.

This clonotype has ten or more counts. The chain links TRBV5-8 to TRBJ2-7, with 10 bases matching TRBD2. V lost 0 bases to trimming and J lost 5 bases; unmatched junction nucleotides: 8. This CDR3 region has 16 residues. CDR1 is SGHTS and CDR2 is YDEGEE in the germline V gene. The CDR3 DNA is TGTGCCAGCAGCTTGGGACTAGCGGGTCTCCCCGACGAGCAGTACTTC. Its protein is CASSLGLAGLPDEQYF. The full variable domain, rest sourced from reference TRBV5-8 and TRBJ2-7, is EAGVTQSPTHLIKTRGQQATLRCSPISGHTSVYWYQQALGLGLQFLLWYDEGEERNRGNFPPRFSGRQFPNYSSELNVNALELEDSALYLCASSLGLAGLPDEQYFGPGTRLTVT.

The table lists this clonotype with many counts. This chain connects TRBV7-9 to TRBJ2-7, with 7 bases identical to TRBD1. The junction had 7 bases not matched to a gene; V was cut back by 4 bases and J by 1 base. The CDR3 is 15 residues long. Germline V gene lookup returns CDR1 SEHNR and CDR2 FQNEAQ (reference sequence). The DNA for the CDR3 is TGTGCCAGCAGCTCAAAGGGACAGCTTTCCTACGAGCAGTACTTC. This gives the protein CASSSKGQLSYEQYF.